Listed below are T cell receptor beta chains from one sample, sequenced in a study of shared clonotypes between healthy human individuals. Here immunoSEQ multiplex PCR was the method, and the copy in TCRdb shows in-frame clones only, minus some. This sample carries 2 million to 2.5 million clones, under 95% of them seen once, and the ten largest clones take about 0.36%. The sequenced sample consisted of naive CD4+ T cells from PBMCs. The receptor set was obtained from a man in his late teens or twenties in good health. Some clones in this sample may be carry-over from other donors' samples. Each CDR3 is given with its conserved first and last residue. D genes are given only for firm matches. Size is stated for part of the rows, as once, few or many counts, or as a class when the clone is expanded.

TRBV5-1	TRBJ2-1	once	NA	CASSLGPGLTNEQFF	TGCGCCAGCAGCTTGGGGCCGGGACTTACTAATGAGCAGTTCTTC
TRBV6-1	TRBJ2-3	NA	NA	CASSEADRTDTQYF	TGTGCCAGCAGTGAAGCGGACAGAACAGATACGCAGTATTTT
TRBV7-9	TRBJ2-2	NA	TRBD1	CASRRRGRPGELFF	TGTGCCAGCAGACGAAGGGGGCGGCCCGGGGAGCTGTTTTTT
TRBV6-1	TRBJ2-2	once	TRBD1	CASSQDRAWSGELFF	TGTGCCAGCAGTCAAGACAGGGCATGGTCCGGGGAGCTGTTTTTT
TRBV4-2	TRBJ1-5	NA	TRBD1	CASSQPGQGGNQPQHF	TGTGCCAGCAGCCAGCCGGGACAGGGGGGAAATCAGCCCCAGCATTTT
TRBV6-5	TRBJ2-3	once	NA	CAVSSPGTDTQYF	TGTGCCGTAAGCTCGCCGGGCACAGATACGCAGTATTTT
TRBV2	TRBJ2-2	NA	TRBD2	CASLPGTSGPKNTGELFF	TGTGCCAGCCTCCCCGGGACTAGCGGGCCAAAGAACACCGGGGAGCTGTTTTTT
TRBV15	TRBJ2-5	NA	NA	CATSRGQDTPPLYF	TGTGCCACCAGCAGAGGTCAGGACACCCCTCCCCTGTACTTC
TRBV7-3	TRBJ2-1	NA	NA	CASSGGTYNEQFF	TGTGCCAGCAGCGGCGGAACCTACAATGAGCAGTTCTTC
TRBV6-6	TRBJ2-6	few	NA	CASSYTPGGANVLTF	TGTGCCAGCAGTTACACCCCGGGCGGGGCCAACGTCCTGACTTTC
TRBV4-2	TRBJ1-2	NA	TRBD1	CASSHEGAPNYGYTF	TGTGCCAGCAGCCACGAGGGGGCTCCCAACTATGGCTACACCTTC
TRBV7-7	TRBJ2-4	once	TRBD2	CASSTSASLAGGRIAKNIQYF	TGTGCCAGCAGCACCTCCGCGAGTCTAGCGGGGGGGCGAATTGCCAAAAACATTCAGTACTTC
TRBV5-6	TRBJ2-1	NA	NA	CASSLVWTGTNNEQFF	TGTGCCAGCAGCTTGGTGTGGACAGGGACTAACAATGAGCAGTTCTTC
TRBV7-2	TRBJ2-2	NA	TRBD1	CASSLLGQGVTGELFF	TGTGCCAGCAGCTTACTAGGACAGGGGGTCACCGGGGAGCTGTTTTTT
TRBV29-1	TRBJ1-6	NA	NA	CSVAGTSGSPLHF	TGCAGCGTCGCCGGGACCTCCGGTTCACCCCTCCACTTT
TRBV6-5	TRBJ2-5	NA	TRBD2	CASSYSGLAGGETQYF	TGTGCCAGCAGTTACTCGGGACTAGCGGGAGGAGAGACCCAGTACTTC
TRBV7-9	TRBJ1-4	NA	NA	CASSLLFNRGDSEKLFF	TGTGCCAGCAGCTTGCTTTTTAACCGGGGGGATAGTGAAAAACTGTTTTTT
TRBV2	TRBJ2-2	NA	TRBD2	CAIGGGPRTGELFF	TGTGCCATCGGGGGGGGTCCTCGCACCGGGGAGCTGTTTTTT
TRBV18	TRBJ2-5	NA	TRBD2	CASSPLRGGETQYF	TGTGCCAGCTCACCACTTCGGGGGGGAGAGACCCAGTACTTC
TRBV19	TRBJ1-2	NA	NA	CASRHRDDYGYTF	TGTGCCAGTAGACACAGGGACGACTATGGCTACACCTTC
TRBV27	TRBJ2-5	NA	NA	CASSSGIRETQYF	TGTGCCAGCAGTTCGGGGATCAGAGAGACCCAGTACTTC
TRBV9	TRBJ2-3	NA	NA	CASSAGTDTQYF	TGTGCCAGCAGCGCGGGCACAGATACGCAGTATTTT
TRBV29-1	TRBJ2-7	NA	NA	CSVDTIGHEQYF	TGCAGCGTTGATACAATTGGCCACGAGCAGTACTTC
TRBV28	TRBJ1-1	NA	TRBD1	CASSLSQGGGNAEAFF	TGTGCCAGCAGTTTAAGCCAGGGGGGAGGAAACGCTGAAGCTTTCTTT